The T cell receptor beta chain described here comes from a study of blood T cell repertoires in COVID-19. Study-level background: Acute and convalescent COVID-19 specimens originated in the United States, Italy and Spain. Sources were T cells, B-cell-depleted T cells, or PBMCs; the material itself was cDNA or gDNA.

In the original workflow: Reference gene primer amplification gave nucleated cell count estimates. Clones were sequenced by immunoSEQ multiplex PCR, and TCRdb holds only the in-frame ones, with some missing. The V and J calls and clone size were taken over from that table, and D and trimming were inferred from the DNA. The table shows hundreds of thousands of clones, with approximately 87% occurring only once. The CDR3 is made up of 13 amino acids. The V end lost 0 bases, the J end lost 4 bases, and 6 bases lay between the germline ends. The germline CDR1 and CDR2 sequences are SGHTA and FQGTGA. Source material: peripheral blood. V usage is TRBV7-3 and J usage is TRBJ2-5, with D unresolved. This sequence originates from a woman between 45 and 60 years old with COVID-19, enrolled during active disease. In DNA form, the CDR3 reads TGTGCCAGCAGCTTAACCCCCCGAGAGACCCAGTACTTC. This codes for CASSLTPRETQYF.